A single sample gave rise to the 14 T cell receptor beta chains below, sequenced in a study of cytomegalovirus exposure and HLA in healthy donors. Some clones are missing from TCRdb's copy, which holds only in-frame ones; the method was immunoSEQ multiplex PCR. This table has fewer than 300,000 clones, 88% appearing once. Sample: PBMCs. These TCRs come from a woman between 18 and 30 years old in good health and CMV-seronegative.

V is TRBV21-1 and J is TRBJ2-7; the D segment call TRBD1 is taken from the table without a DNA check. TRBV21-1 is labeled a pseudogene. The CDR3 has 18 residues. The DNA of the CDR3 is TGTGCCAGCAGCAGAGAACCCGCCCTGGACAGGGACACCTACGAGCAGTACTTC. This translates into CASSREPALDRDTYEQYF.

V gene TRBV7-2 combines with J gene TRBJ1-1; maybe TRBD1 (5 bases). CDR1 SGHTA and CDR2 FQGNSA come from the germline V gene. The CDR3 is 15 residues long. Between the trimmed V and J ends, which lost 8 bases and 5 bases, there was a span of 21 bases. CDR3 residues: CASSPTGGIVTEAFF. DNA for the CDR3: TGTGCCAGCTCCCCCACGGGGGGAATCGTAACTGAAGCTTTCTTT.

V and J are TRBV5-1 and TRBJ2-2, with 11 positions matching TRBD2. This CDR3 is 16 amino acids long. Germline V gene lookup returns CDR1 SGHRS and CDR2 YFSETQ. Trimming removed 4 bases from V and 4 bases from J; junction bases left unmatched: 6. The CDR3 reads CASSRSGTSGTGELFF. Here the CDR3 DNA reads TGCGCCAGCAGCCGTTCCGGGACTAGCGGCACCGGGGAGCTGTTTTTT.

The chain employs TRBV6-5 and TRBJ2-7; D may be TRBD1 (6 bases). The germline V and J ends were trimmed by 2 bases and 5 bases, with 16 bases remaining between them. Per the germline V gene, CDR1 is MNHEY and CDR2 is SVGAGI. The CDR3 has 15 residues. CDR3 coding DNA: TGTGCCAGCAGTTACGTTCAGGGGCGTTTAAACGAGCAGTACTTC. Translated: CASSYVQGRLNEQYF.

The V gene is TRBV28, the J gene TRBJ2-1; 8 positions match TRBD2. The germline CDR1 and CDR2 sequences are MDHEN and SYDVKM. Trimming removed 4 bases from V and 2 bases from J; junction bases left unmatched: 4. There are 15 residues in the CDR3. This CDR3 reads CASSSLAGPYNEQFF. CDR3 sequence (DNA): TGTGCCAGCAGTTCCCTAGCGGGCCCCTACAATGAGCAGTTCTTC. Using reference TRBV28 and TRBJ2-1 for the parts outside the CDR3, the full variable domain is DVKVTQSSRYLVKRTGEKVFLECVQDMDHENMFWYRQDPGLGLRLIYFSYDVKMKEKGDIPEGYSVSREKKERFSLILESASTNQTSMYLCASSSLAGPYNEQFFGPGTRLTVL.

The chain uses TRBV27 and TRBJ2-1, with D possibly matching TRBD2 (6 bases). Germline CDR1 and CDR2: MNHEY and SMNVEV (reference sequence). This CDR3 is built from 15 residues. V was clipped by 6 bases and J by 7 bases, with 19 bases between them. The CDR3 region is CASRTGLLLMNEQFF. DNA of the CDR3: TGTGCCAGCAGGACGGGACTCCTCCTGATGAATGAGCAGTTCTTC.

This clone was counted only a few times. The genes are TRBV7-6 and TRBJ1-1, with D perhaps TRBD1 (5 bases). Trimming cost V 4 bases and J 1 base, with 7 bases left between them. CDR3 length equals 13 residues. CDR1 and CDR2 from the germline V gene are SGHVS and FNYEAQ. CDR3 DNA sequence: TGTGCCAGCAGCTCCAGGGCGAACACTGAAGCTTTCTTT. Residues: CASSSRANTEAFF.

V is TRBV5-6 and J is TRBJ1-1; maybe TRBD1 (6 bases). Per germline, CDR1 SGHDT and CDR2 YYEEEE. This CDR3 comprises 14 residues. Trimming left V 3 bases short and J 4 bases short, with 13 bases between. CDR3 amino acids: CASSSSTGITEAFF. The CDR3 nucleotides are TGTGCCAGCAGCTCTAGTACAGGGATCACTGAAGCTTTCTTT.

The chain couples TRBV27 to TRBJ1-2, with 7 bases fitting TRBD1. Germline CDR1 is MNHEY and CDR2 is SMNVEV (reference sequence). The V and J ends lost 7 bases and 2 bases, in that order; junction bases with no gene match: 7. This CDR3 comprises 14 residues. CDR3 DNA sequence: TGTGCCAGCAAAGGGACAGCCTCCAACTATGGCTACACCTTC. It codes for CASKGTASNYGYTF.

For the CDR3, the DNA is TGTGCCAGCCTCAACGGGAGGAACACCATATATTTT. Translation gives CASLNGRNTIYF. The V gene is TRBV25-1, the J gene TRBJ1-3; D gene ambiguous. CDR1 and CDR2 (germline): MGHDK, SYGVNS. This CDR3 contains 12 residues. Trimming removed 8 bases at V and 7 bases at J, with 12 bases between.

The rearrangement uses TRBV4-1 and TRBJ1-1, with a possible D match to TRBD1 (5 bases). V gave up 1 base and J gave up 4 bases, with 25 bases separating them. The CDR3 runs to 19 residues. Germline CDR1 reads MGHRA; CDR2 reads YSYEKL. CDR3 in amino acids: CASSQVGLVGGLVGTEAFF. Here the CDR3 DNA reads TGCGCCAGCAGCCAAGTAGGACTAGTTGGGGGGTTGGTAGGCACTGAAGCTTTCTTT.

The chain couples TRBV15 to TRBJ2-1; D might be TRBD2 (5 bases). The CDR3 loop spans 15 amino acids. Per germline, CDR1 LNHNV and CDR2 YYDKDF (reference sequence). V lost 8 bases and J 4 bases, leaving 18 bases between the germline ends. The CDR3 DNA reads TGTGCCACCTCCGTCAGGCGGGTGCTGTACAATGAGCAGTTCTTC. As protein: CATSVRRVLYNEQFF.

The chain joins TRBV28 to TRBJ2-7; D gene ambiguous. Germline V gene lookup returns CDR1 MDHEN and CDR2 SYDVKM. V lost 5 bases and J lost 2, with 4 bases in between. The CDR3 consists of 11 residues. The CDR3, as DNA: TGTGCCAGCAGTCGTCCCTACGAGCAGTACTTC. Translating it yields CASSRPYEQYF. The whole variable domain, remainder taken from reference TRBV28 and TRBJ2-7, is DVKVTQSSRYLVKRTGEKVFLECVQDMDHENMFWYRQDPGLGLRLIYFSYDVKMKEKGDIPEGYSVSREKKERFSLILESASTNQTSMYLCASSRPYEQYFGPGTRLTVT.

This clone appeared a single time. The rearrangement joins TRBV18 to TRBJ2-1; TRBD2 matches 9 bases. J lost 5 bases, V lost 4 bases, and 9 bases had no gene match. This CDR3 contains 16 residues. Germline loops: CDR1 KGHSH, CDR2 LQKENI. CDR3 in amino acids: CASSRGPSGANNEQFF. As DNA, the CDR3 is TGTGCCAGCTCACGGGGGCCTAGCGGGGCCAACAATGAGCAGTTCTTC.